These T cell receptor beta chains were read from a single sample in a study of T cells after posttransplantation cyclophosphamide. Libraries were prepared by immunoSEQ multiplex PCR; TCRdb keeps only in-frame clonotypes and omits some of them. This sample includes 34,000 or so clones with no singletons; its ten biggest clones take up around 6.5%. Sequences were obtained from PBMCs. All receptors come from a woman aged 50 to 60 in good health and a related stem cell transplant donor. CDR3s include the opening cysteine and the closing phenylalanine or tryptophan. Size tells how often a clone was seen, or its class if it is expanded.

>TRBJ1-2|TRBV5-1|few|14
CASSLRTGEYGYTF
>TRBJ1-3|TRBV6-1|many|16
CASSETGMGFGNTIYF
>TRBJ2-7|TRBV5-1|many|13
CASSFGQVAEQYF
>TRBJ1-2|TRBV14|many|13
CASSPHQGFGYTF
>TRBJ2-1|TRBV15|few|16
CATSRDRASGYNEQFF
>TRBJ2-3|TRBV10-3|many|14
CAITTGEGIDTQYF
>TRBJ2-7|TRBV6-2/TRBV6-3|many|13
CASRTSGTYEQYF
>TRBJ2-1|TRBV4-1|many|15
CASRTGLAGGNEQFF
>TRBJ1-6|TRBV28|few|16
CASSPRQGWGNSPLHF
>TRBJ1-3|TRBV30|many|13
CAWSVSFGNTIYF